The clone carrying this T cell receptor (beta chain) was seen ten or more times. These data are taken from a study of T cell repertoires in cytomegalovirus infection. Per the germline V gene, CDR1 is SGHTA and CDR2 is FQGNSA. V lost 6 bases to trimming and J lost 5 bases; unmatched junction nucleotides: 3. This CDR3 has 14 residues. In TCRdb, the reads were re-called with MiXCR into one record per CDR3 protein. The table lists around 450,000 distinct CDR3 sequences, approximately 30% of them singletons. V is TRBV7-2 and J is TRBJ2-2; 10 bases are shared with TRBD1. The clonotype originates from a human donor in good health (CMV status not recorded). Some clones in this sample may be carry-over from other donors' samples. The sample taken for sequencing was PBMCs. The CDR3: CASRPGQGTGELFF. The CDR3 DNA reads TGTGCCAGCAGACCGGGACAGGGGACCGGGGAGCTGTTTTTT.